This TCR beta chain originates from a study of blood T cell repertoires in COVID-19. Study-level information: Samples representing acute and convalescent COVID-19 were sourced from the United States, Italy and Spain. Sources were T cells, B-cell-depleted T cells, or PBMCs; the material itself was cDNA or gDNA.

Looked up from germline, CDR1 is MGHRA and CDR2 is YSYEKL. V was clipped by 0 bases and J by 4 bases, with 15 bases between them. There are 16 residues in the CDR3. In the original analysis: Scientists estimated how many nucleated cells there were by amplifying reference gene primers. TCRdb's copy holds only in-frame clones and misses some; the assay was immunoSEQ multiplex PCR. V and J calls and clone size follow that table, whereas D and trimming were derived from the DNA. Of tens of thousands of clones in the sample, roughly 80% are singletons; the top ten hold roughly 25%. Source material: peripheral blood. This chain joins TRBV4-1 and TRBJ1-2; D unresolved. This TCR was sampled from a man older than 75 with active or convalescent COVID-19. The CDR3 spells CASSQELSGSGYGYTF. For the CDR3, the DNA is TGCGCCAGCAGCCAAGAACTTTCCGGGTCGGGCTATGGCTACACCTTC.